This T cell receptor (beta chain) was recovered during a study of shared clonotypes between healthy human individuals (dated by TCRdb to the early 2020s). About the full investigation: Three men and a couple of women, aged 18 to 49 years, made up the cohort. Per donor, leukapheresis produced somewhere between about 0.8 and 9 billion PBMCs. To estimate repertoire size and how much clonotypes are shared between individuals, the study performed deep sequencing of blood TCR repertoires from roughly five healthy adults. Per donor, three plates each were used for CD4 naive and CD4 memory, two for CD8 naive, and one for CD8 memory. To increase sequencing depth and limit assay-specific biases, TCR repertoire library preparation and sequencing were carried out by different laboratories using diverse techniques.

CDR1 and CDR2 are read off the germline V gene as KGHSH and LQKENI. CDR3 length: 14 amino acids, cysteine to phenylalanine. Only the CDR3 portion is preserved as DNA: 42 bases, with reading frame beginning at the first base. Trimming at the junction amounts to 1 base on V and 6 bases on J, and the germline ends lie 12 bases apart. Study-wide conclusions, independent of this receptor: Because the study included a small number of donors, the genetic and exposure-history diversity represented was limited. Rarefaction of sorted-subset datasets indicated incomplete sequencing despite the large sequencing depth. Pairwise subsampling led to the expectation that sequencing depth would affect the degree of clonotype sharing among donors. Naive subsets generally had larger estimated clonotype richness than memory subsets. Only blood was sampled, and tissue TCR repertoires likely differ from those in blood. Clonotypes shared by all four sorted-subset donors showed higher generation probabilities than non-shared clonotypes. Around 5% of naive CD4, around 3.5% of naive CD8, approximately 2.2% of memory CD4, and 0.35% to 0.5% of memory CD8 clonotypes were shared across several donors.

Using the deep immunoSEQ assay, TCR CDR3 regions were amplified from genomic DNA by multiplex PCR. Genomic DNA extracted from each cell subset was distributed evenly over all wells of several immunoSEQ 96-well plates, and each plate served as one replicate. Each replicate PCR for sorted subsets received around 200 ng genomic DNA, equal to about 29,000 T cell genomes. Purified libraries were quantified with a Qubit 3.0 fluorometer, sized on a Bioanalyzer 2100, and re-quantified with the KAPA Library Quantification kit. Each immunoSEQ 96-well plate was sequenced on its own single-read 150-cycle Illumina NextSeq 550 flow cell. Per the authors' processing: Because the immunoSEQ output included only junctional sequences and no quality scores, the filtering could not be the same as the filtering used for full-length reads. To assign V/J genes and CDR3, sequences were annotated against IMGT germline references using PyIR, a Python wrapper for IgBLAST v1.9. Any read was removed if the V/J assignment was weak (E-value above 1e-6), the CDR3 was missing, or the read contained stop codons, out-of-frame junctions, or ambiguous translated residues. V3J clonotypes were defined as sequences sharing the same inferred V gene, J gene, and CDR3 amino acid sequence. Percentage overlap between repertoires was calculated by dividing the number of shared unique clonotypes by the size of the smaller repertoire. Richness of each repertoire was evaluated using RTK rarefaction, the Chao1 estimator, and Recon v2.1 estimates of unobserved clonotypes. OLGA was used to compute generation probabilities for all TCRbeta clonotypes that the gDNA method yielded from a handful of donors. The source is immuneACCESS, and TCRdb retained only in-frame sequences with V and J called. Part of the clones is not carried over; for the studies checked, unresolved V genes explain less than half of this, and the remainder is unexplained. Clone size and V and J calls were adopted from that table, with D and trimming inferred from the DNA. This sample comprises fewer than 1.8 million clones, approximately 98.5% of them detected only once. The ten largest clones take up approximately 0.4% of the sample.

The donors were healthy, HIV-negative adults with no recently reported acute infections or vaccinations. Only Caucasian adults living in Nashville, Tennessee, USA were represented among the donors. CD4+ T cells were enriched by magnetic negative selection, after which naive cells were positively selected on CD45RA and the negative fraction was taken as the memory subset. Blood was obtained by leukapheresis, after which PBMCs were separated by Ficoll-Histopaque density gradient centrifugation and cryopreserved in liquid nitrogen vapor phase. Purity and quantity of every magnetically sorted T cell population were checked by analytical flow cytometry. Genomic DNA was isolated from each sorted fraction and quantified by UV absorbance on a Nanodrop 2000c. About this clone: Its specific antigen is unknown. Base quality data are lacking; no much larger clone is found one base away. At the DNA level, this CDR3 is encoded by other sequences in the same sample as well.

The receptor was isolated from a man younger than 45 in good health. The V and J genes are TRBV18 and TRBJ1-2; a tentative D call is TRBD1 (6 bases match). Sequencing was done on a sample of naive CD4+ T cells sorted from blood. The sample's cell subset or site label, decoded: CD45RA+ positively selected. The CDR3 region has the sequence CASSPLQGGDGYTF. The nucleotides are TGTGCCAGCTCACCACTACAGGGAGGGGATGGCTACACCTTC.